This T cell receptor beta chain was retrieved from a study of cytomegalovirus exposure and HLA in healthy donors. For the study at large: An analysis done earlier identified some 120 million unique TCR beta sequences from about 179 million T cells. Study-level points and caveats: An observed cluster of highly shared sequence variants was recorded as a likely sequencing artifact.

The study ran its PCR with 60 Vbeta and 13 Jbeta primers. The data were produced by immunoSEQ multiplex PCR, yet TCRdb's version contains in-frame clones alone and is incomplete. The table has about 120,000 clones, 75% to 85% seen once. This CDR3 region has 16 residues. As regards this clone: Its antigen is still unknown.

The sequence derives from a man aged 35-49 years in good health and CMV-seronegative. Sequencing used PBMCs. The chain links TRBV21-1 to TRBJ1-4. TRBV21-1 is assigned pseudogene status. DNA for the CDR3: TGTGCCAGCAGCAAAGAAAAGAGGCCAACTAATGAAAAACTGTTTTTT. Encoded protein: CASSKEKRPTNEKLFF.